These 27 T cell receptor beta chains originate from one sample sequenced in a study of cytomegalovirus exposure and HLA in healthy donors. PCR involved 60 Vbeta and 13 Jbeta primers. Data came from immunoSEQ multiplex PCR; TCRdb stores just in-frame clones and leaves some out. The data hold more than 110,000 clones, with about 80% observed a single time. The material sequenced was PBMCs. All receptors derive from a man in his forties in good health and CMV-seropositive.

The chain joins TRBV13 to TRBJ2-2, with TRBD2 identical over 9 bases. Germline CDR1 reads PRHDT; CDR2 reads FYEKMQ (reference sequence). The ends lost 2 bases at V and 0 bases at J; junction bases unmatched: 4. This CDR3 spans 17 amino acids. CDR3 sequence: CASSLPAGGANTGELFF. CDR3 in DNA: TGTGCCAGCAGCTTACCAGCGGGGGGCGCGAACACCGGGGAGCTGTTTTTT.

This rearrangement joins TRBV27 to TRBJ1-2; D remains ambiguous. Trimming shortened V by 6 bases and J by 5 bases, and 7 bases separated the two germline ends. Germline V gives CDR1 MNHEY, CDR2 SMNVEV (reference sequence). The CDR3 has 11 amino acids. CDR3 sequence: CASSSGYGYTF. CDR3 DNA sequence: TGTGCCAGCAGCTCGGGGTATGGCTACACCTTC.

This chain connects TRBV19 to TRBJ1-1, with a tentative D call TRBD1 (6 bases). CDR1 is LNHDA, CDR2 SQIVND, per germline (reference sequence). V lost 6 bases, J lost 7 bases, and 18 bases lay in between. This CDR3 has 14 residues. CDR3 amino acids: CASRVWGTTNEAFF. DNA of the CDR3: TGTGCCAGTAGAGTATGGGGGACAACCAATGAAGCTTTCTTT.

V is TRBV5-6 and J is TRBJ1-2; weak D call: TRBD1 (5 bases). Trimming removed 4 bases at V and 7 bases at J, with 17 bases between. The CDR3 covers 14 residues. CDR1 is SGHDT and CDR2 is YYEEEE in the germline V gene. This CDR3 reads CASSPAGTNRGYTF. The CDR3 DNA reads as TGTGCCAGCAGCCCGGCGGGGACTAACCGTGGCTACACCTTC.

The chain links TRBV5-1 to TRBJ1-2; TRBD1 aligns across 10 bases. The germline V gene encodes CDR1 SGHRS and CDR2 YFSETQ. There are 13 residues in the CDR3. J was trimmed by 6 bases and V by 4 bases; bases with no gene match: 3. Here the CDR3 reads CASSQTGGDGYTF. The CDR3 region has the DNA TGCGCCAGCAGCCAGACAGGGGGCGATGGCTACACCTTC.

A few counts support this clone. J is TRBJ1-3 and V is TRBV10-1; the D is unclear. The CDR3 covers 14 residues. V lost 5 bases and J 1 base, leaving 9 bases between the germline ends. Germline CDR1 reads WNHNN; CDR2 reads SYGVQD (reference sequence). In DNA, the CDR3 is TGCGCCAGCAGTCGTGGAGGGTCTGGAAACACCATATATTTT. This translates into CASSRGGSGNTIYF.

The chain combines TRBV30 with TRBJ1-3; D remains ambiguous. With 1 base removed from V and 0 bases from J, the gap between germline ends came to 7 bases. CDR3 length equals 14 residues. Per the germline V gene, CDR1 is GTSNPN and CDR2 is SVGIG (reference sequence). The CDR3 sequence is CAWSEKSSGNTIYF. The CDR3 DNA sequence: TGTGCCTGGAGTGAGAAGAGCTCTGGAAACACCATATATTTT. Full variable domain (outside the CDR3, taken from reference TRBV30 and TRBJ1-3): SQTIHQWPATLVQPVGSPLSLECTVEGTSNPNLYWYRQAAGRGLQLLFYSVGIGQISSEVPQNLSASRPQDRQFILSSKKLLLSDSGFYLCAWSEKSSGNTIYFGEGSWLTVV.

DNA of the CDR3: TGCGCCAGCCTAGCGGCTGACAATGAGCAGTTCTTC. Translating gives CASLAADNEQFF. The V call is TRBV10-2, the J call TRBJ2-1; 7 bases are a match to TRBD2. The CDR3 sequence is 12 residues long. CDR1 WSHSY and CDR2 SAAADI come from the germline V gene. V trimming: 8 bases; J trimming: 5 bases; junction bases outside the gene matches: 3.

This sequence joins TRBV7-9 and TRBJ1-2, with D possibly matching TRBD1 (5 bases). Germline V gives CDR1 SEHNR, CDR2 FQNEAQ (reference sequence). The CDR3 is 17 residues long. Trimming left V 4 bases short and J 11 bases short, with 29 bases between. CDR3 region: CASSSPLAGRKDKGYTF. The CDR3, as DNA: TGTGCCAGCAGCTCCCCACTTGCCGGGAGAAAGGACAAGGGATACACCTTC.

The chain has TRBV10-1 and TRBJ2-5; TRBD1 matches at 8 bases. This CDR3 spans 15 amino acids. Germline CDR1 and CDR2: WNHNN and SYGVQD (reference sequence). After removal of 5 bases from V and 5 bases from J, the junction contained 10 bases not matched to a gene. The CDR3 bases are TGCGCCAGCAGTCAAGCCGGACAGGGTCAGGAGACCCAGTACTTC. It yields the protein CASSQAGQGQETQYF.

The chain recombines TRBV5-3 with TRBJ2-7; TRBD1 matches 10 bases. TRBV5-3 is treated as an ORF (open reading frame) with a function not yet certain. The V gene end was trimmed by 5 bases and the J gene end by 5 bases; junction bases not matched to a gene: 13. CDR3 length: 16 residues. CDR3 bases: TGTGCCAGAAGAGGGATACCTGGGACAGGGGAGGACGAGCAGTACTTC. This encodes CARRGIPGTGEDEQYF.

The rearrangement uses TRBV5-1 and TRBJ2-5, with D possibly TRBD1 on 6 matching bases. V lost 2 bases and J lost 4, with 9 bases in between. The CDR3 contains 13 residues. Germline V gene lookup returns CDR1 SGHRS and CDR2 YFSETQ. CDR3 in amino acids: CASSFSRGETQYF. As DNA, the CDR3 is TGCGCCAGCAGCTTCTCCAGGGGAGAGACCCAGTACTTC.

The chain employs TRBV15 and TRBJ1-5; maybe TRBD1 (6 bases). CDR1 and CDR2 from the germline V gene are LNHNV and YYDKDF (reference sequence). With 1 base removed from V and 6 bases from J, the gap between germline ends came to 13 bases. This CDR3 has 15 amino acids. CDR3 nucleotides: TGTGCCACCAGCAGAGGACGACAGGTCGGTCAGCCCCAGCATTTT. Translation: CATSRGRQVGQPQHF.

The chain carries TRBV10-3 and TRBJ1-3; weak D call: TRBD1 (5 bases). Germline V gene lookup returns CDR1 ENHRY and CDR2 SYGVKD. The CDR3 runs 13 residues. The germline V and J ends were trimmed by 10 bases and 8 bases, with 18 bases remaining between them. CDR3 sequence reads: CATTREVGDTIYF. CDR3 sequence (DNA): TGTGCCACTACCAGGGAGGTTGGGGACACCATATATTTT.

CDR3 sequence: CSVVQGRAMNTEAFF. The CDR3 DNA reads as TGCAGCGTTGTCCAGGGGCGCGCTATGAACACTGAAGCTTTCTTT. The V gene is TRBV29-1, the J gene TRBJ1-1; tentative D call: TRBD1 (6 bases). CDR3 size: 15 residues. V was trimmed by 4 bases and J by 0 bases, leaving 15 bases between them. The germline gives CDR1 SQVTM, CDR2 ANQGSEA. The whole variable domain, remainder taken from reference TRBV29-1 and TRBJ1-1, is SAVISQKPSRDICQRGTSLTIQCQVDSQVTMMFWYRQQPGQSLTLIATANQGSEATYESGFVIDKFPISRPNLTFSTLTVSNMSPEDSSIYLCSVVQGRAMNTEAFFGQGTRLTVV.

This chain connects TRBV15 to TRBJ2-3; 11 positions agree with TRBD2. J gave up 6 bases and V 3 bases, and 2 bases lay outside the gene matches. Germline-derived CDR1 and CDR2 are LNHNV and YYDKDF (reference sequence). The CDR3 length is 14 residues. The chain's CDR3 is CATSSSGGADTQYF. The DNA of the CDR3 is TGTGCCACCAGCAGTAGCGGGGGGGCGGATACGCAGTATTTT.

The DNA of the CDR3 is TGTGCCAGCAGCTCGGGACAGGGGCTCGGAAACACCATATATTTT. This codes for CASSSGQGLGNTIYF. The rearrangement links TRBV9 to TRBJ1-3, with 10 bases that match TRBD1. Germline values: CDR1 SGDLS, CDR2 YYNGEE. The CDR3 length is 15 residues. V was clipped by 4 bases and J by 4 bases; unmatched bases: 5.

This chain links TRBV27 with TRBJ2-2, with 7 nucleotides matching TRBD2. Germline assignment: CDR1 MNHEY and CDR2 SMNVEV (reference sequence). The CDR3 runs to 18 residues. V was pared by 10 bases and J by 4 bases, with 21 bases of the junction left unmatched. The CDR3 nucleotides read TGTGCCACTAAACCGGTGGGAGCGGGGTCCCGAGTCACCGGGGAGCTGTTTTTT. Protein product: CATKPVGAGSRVTGELFF.

V gene TRBV5-5 combines with J gene TRBJ1-2; 10 positions agree with TRBD1. CDR3 length equals 16 residues. V was pared by 0 bases and J by 4 bases, with 6 bases of the junction left unmatched. CDR1 is SGHKS, CDR2 YYEKEE, per germline (reference sequence). CDR3 sequence: CASSLGQGAWSYGYTF. For the CDR3, the DNA is TGTGCCAGCAGCTTGGGACAGGGGGCTTGGAGCTATGGCTACACCTTC.

This clone appeared once. The CDR3 DNA reads TGTGCCAGCAGCGTAGCTTCAAACGGTAACACTGAAGCTTTCTTT. Translation: CASSVASNGNTEAFF. V is TRBV9 and J is TRBJ1-1; no firm D call. Germline V gene data show CDR1 as SGDLS and CDR2 as YYNGEE. There are 15 residues in the CDR3. The germline V and J ends were trimmed by 0 bases and 2 bases, with 11 bases remaining between them.

This clone came up once. The chain has TRBV7-8 and TRBJ1-2; TRBD1 is a possible D gene (6 bases). The germline V gene encodes CDR1 SGHVS and CDR2 FQNEAQ. The length of the CDR3 is 15 residues. V lost 3 bases, J lost 4 bases, and 15 bases lay in between. The CDR3 region has the DNA TGTGCCAGCAGCTTCAGGACCGGGACAACCTATGGCTACACCTTC. Its protein is CASSFRTGTTYGYTF. Together with reference TRBV7-8 and TRBJ1-2, the CDR3 gives the full variable domain: GAGVSQSPRYKVAKRGQDVALRCDPISGHVSLFWYQQALGQGPEFLTYFQNEAQLDKSGLPSDRFFAERPEGSVSTLKIQRTQQEDSAVYLCASSFRTGTTYGYTFGSGTRLTVV.

J is TRBJ1-5 and V is TRBV7-9; D is undetermined. Per the germline V gene, CDR1 is SEHNR and CDR2 is FQNEAQ (reference sequence). The CDR3 covers 16 residues. Trimming took 3 bases from V and 1 from J, leaving 13 bases between them. The CDR3 reads CASSFGGGGSNQPQHF. CDR3 nucleotide sequence: TGTGCCAGCAGCTTCGGAGGTGGCGGAAGCAATCAGCCCCAGCATTTT. Full variable domain (remainder filled in from reference TRBV7-9 and TRBJ1-5): DTGVSQNPRHKITKRGQNVTFRCDPISEHNRLYWYRQTLGQGPEFLTYFQNEAQLEKSRLLSDRFSAERPKGSFSTLEIQRTEQGDSAMYLCASSFGGGGSNQPQHFGDGTRLSIL.

With regard to this clone: Other nucleotide sequences in the sample specify the same CDR3. V usage is TRBV5-6 and J usage is TRBJ2-7, with unresolved D. The V gene's germline CDR1 is SGHDT and CDR2 YYEEEE. The CDR3 sequence is 12 residues long. The V gene lost 0 bases and the J gene lost 4 bases, with 5 bases spanning the gap. CDR3 sequence: CASSLDYYEQYF. CDR3 nucleotide sequence: TGTGCCAGCAGCTTGGATTATTACGAGCAGTACTTC.

This clone was seen a handful of times. This sequence joins TRBV2 and TRBJ1-1; 8 nucleotides line up with TRBD1. CDR1 and CDR2 from the germline V gene are SNHLY and FYNNEI. V gave up 5 bases and J gave up 6 bases; unmatched junction bases: 14. The CDR3 has 16 residues. The CDR3 DNA reads as TGTGCCAGCAGTATAGGACAGGGAGGGTATATAGCTGAAGCTTTCTTT. It codes for CASSIGQGGYIAEAFF.

J is TRBJ2-1 and V is TRBV7-2; a weak D match, TRBD1 (5 bases). Per germline, CDR1 SGHTA and CDR2 FQGNSA. Between the trimmed V and J ends, which lost 5 bases and 4 bases, there was a span of 6 bases. The CDR3 covers 12 residues. The CDR3 loop reads CASSRQYNEQFF. The CDR3 coding sequence is TGTGCCAGCAGCCGACAGTACAATGAGCAGTTCTTC.

The chain joins TRBV10-1 to TRBJ2-7; 9 positions match TRBD1. Per germline, CDR1 WNHNN and CDR2 SYGVQD (reference sequence). The CDR3 is made up of 13 amino acids. J was trimmed by 8 bases and V by 5 bases; bases with no gene match: 7. CDR3 residues: CASSTGTGTKQYF. CDR3 in DNA: TGCGCCAGCAGTACCGGGACAGGGACTAAGCAGTACTTC.

The chain links TRBV10-1 to TRBJ2-5, with D perhaps TRBD1 (6 bases). CDR3 length: 16 residues. Trimming pared 0 bases from V and 2 bases from J, leaving 13 bases between. CDR1 and CDR2 from the germline V gene are WNHNN and SYGVQD (reference sequence). The CDR3 DNA follows: TGCGCCAGCAGTGAGTCTGGGACAAGGGGACAAGAGACCCAGTACTTC. It translates to CASSESGTRGQETQYF.